The TCR beta chain under discussion was sequenced for a study of blood T cells in healthy people across ages (dated by TCRdb to the mid-2010s). Describing the broader study: In model experiments, template switching captured roughly one uniquely barcoded TCR beta cDNA molecule for every two T cells. Two additional independent replicas of 1 million unique cDNA reads from the same blood draw were analyzed for two donors (one aged 18 to 30 and one aged 80 or older). To avoid experimental bias, donors of different ages were spread randomly across the sequencing lanes. The study measured age-related changes in TCR beta repertoire diversity using deep sequencing normalized with unique cDNA molecular identifiers. Four age groups were formed from the donors: young (average about 15 years), middle-aged (just under 40), aged (62) and long-lived (less than 85).

The CDR3 numbers 16 residues from cysteine through phenylalanine. The read is trimmed to its CDR3 DNA, 48 bases read in frame from base 1. According to the germline V gene, CDR1 reads MDHEN and CDR2 reads SYDVKM. V ends up 3 bases short and J 5 bases short, with an unmatched junction base count of 12. The method behind the library was 5' RACE. Sequencing was carried out with an Illumina HiSeq 2500. A second PCR of about 7 to 12 cycles was performed with a sample-barcoded 5' primer and a J-beta primer mix. A template-switch 5' adaptor carrying 12 random nucleotides introduced a unique molecular identifier onto each TCR beta cDNA molecule. Each sample yielded at least 3 million CDR3-containing paired-end reads. The Mint cDNA synthesis kit, primed by a TRBC-specific oligonucleotide, was used to synthesize first-strand cDNA from all RNA. Following uracil-DNA glycosylase treatment, all cDNA underwent a first 18-cycle PCR with the universal primers M1SS and BC2_uni_R. The paper's processing steps were these. For normalization, 1 million high-quality reads, each with a distinct molecular identifier, were randomly selected from each sample. Reads with shared molecular identifiers were discarded instead of being binned into consensus sequences. MiTCR, set to a Q25 quality threshold and the strictest error-elimination algorithm, was used for CDR3 identification, clonotype clustering and error correction. A nonparametric unseen species model using Euler transformation provided a lower-bound estimate of total TCR beta diversity. TCRdb trimmed public reads at Q25 via fastp, called clones via MiXCR and kept in-frame beta chains. Duplicate CDR3 protein sequences are folded into a single record with the most common DNA and genes. The V and J calls, along with clone size, are taken from TCRdb and not from the paper's own processing. The sample has 630,000 or so distinct CDR3 sequences on record, about 32% of them singletons. The ten largest clones capture approximately 15% of the sample.

The roughly 39 donors, aged roughly 6 to 100 years, were systemically healthy Caucasian individuals from Russia. Around 9.8 milliliters of peripheral blood were collected from each donor into EDTA-treated Vacutainer tubes. Ficoll-Paque density-gradient centrifugation was used to isolate PBMCs, with at least 7 million per sample. Trizol reagent was used to extract total RNA from the PBMCs, yielding at least 6 micrograms per sample. For every donor, an aliquot of PBMCs went through flow cytometry to measure the percentages of naive CD45RAhigh/CD27high T cells. A word on this clonotype: Its antigen is not yet known. No base quality information exists; no much larger clone differs at one position.

The study at large found these results: Observed TCR beta diversity per million T cells fell roughly linearly with age, and a significant reduction was already apparent by age around 39. Estimates of total diversity from one million sequenced T cells were regarded as lower bounds and underestimates. Because profiling used bulk unsorted PBMCs, naive and antigen-experienced compartments could not be compared conclusively. Donor CMV infection status was unknown, potentially confounding age-related changes in expanded clonotypes. Compared with the aged group, more naive CD4+ T cells, fewer expanded clones and increased TCR diversity were shown by the long-lived group, suggesting age selection. Observed TCR beta diversity correlated strongly with the percentage of naive T cells measured by flow cytometry.

Recombination linked TRBV28 to TRBJ2-5; 7 bases in the junction line up with TRBD1. This clonotype originated in an elderly woman in good health. Donor details come from another sample of the same person, matched by shared clones. Sequencing input: blood. CDR3 protein: CASSFYRGTPSETQYF. The DNA sequence is TGTGCCAGCAGTTTCTACAGGGGTACACCCTCGGAGACCCAGTACTTC.